The 29 T cell receptor beta chains below come from one sample, sequenced in a study of post-analysis software for immune sequencing data. Study results and caveats: Among four to six TRBV segments more frequent in patients than controls were TRBV5-6, TRBV5-1 and TRBV20-1.

The antigens these receptors bind are not known. The library was made from cDNA and included unique molecular identifiers. TCRdb itself ran the PCR reads through MiXCR, one entry per CDR3 protein. The repertoire holds 820,000 or so distinct CDR3 sequences, with roughly 50% as singletons. The sequencing sample was made of blood. The receptor set was obtained from a girl between 10 and 17 years old with multiple sclerosis.

This sequence joins TRBV27 and TRBJ2-7; 13 bases fit TRBD2. There are 16 residues in the CDR3. Germline trimming cut 5 bases from V and 7 bases from J; bases unmatched to any gene: 11. The germline CDR1 and CDR2 sequences are MNHEY and SMNVEV (reference sequence). In DNA form, the CDR3 reads TGTGCCAGCAGTACCAGACTAGCGGGGGGCCATCGAGAGCAGTACTTC. It encodes CASSTRLAGGHREQYF.

This clonotype turned up a few times. This chain connects TRBV7-9 to TRBJ2-4; 8 bases match TRBD1. The J call may be mistaken, given a closer DNA end match to TRBJ2-7. Germline values: CDR1 SEHNR, CDR2 FQNEAQ (reference sequence). The CDR3 loop spans 17 amino acids. The CDR3 reads CASSHHRDRLSSYEQYF. CDR3 bases: TGTGCCAGCAGCCACCACCGGGACAGGCTGAGTTCCTACGAGCAGTACTTC.

The V call is TRBV7-9, the J call TRBJ2-2; 7 bases are a match to TRBD1. Germline CDR1 and CDR2: SEHNR and FQNEAQ (reference sequence). With V trimmed by 5 bases and J by 3 bases, 15 bases remained unmatched. This CDR3 spans 18 amino acids. This CDR3 is CASSPSPGTEKDTGELFF. The CDR3 DNA reads as TGTGCCAGCAGCCCATCCCCCGGGACAGAAAAAGACACCGGGGAGCTGTTTTTT.

This clonotype occurred a few times. This chain joins TRBV7-9 and TRBJ1-2, with TRBD1 identical over 9 bases. J was trimmed by 6 bases and V by 2 bases; bases with no gene match: 4. The CDR3 covers 14 residues. The germline V gene has CDR1 SEHNR and CDR2 FQNEAQ (reference sequence). CDR3 sequence: CASSLLDRGDGYTF. The CDR3 DNA reads as TGTGCCAGCAGCTTACTGGACAGGGGTGATGGCTACACCTTC. The full variable domain, with the rest looked up from reference TRBV7-9 and TRBJ1-2, is DTGVSQNPRHKITKRGQNVTFRCDPISEHNRLYWYRQTLGQGPEFLTYFQNEAQLEKSRLLSDRFSAERPKGSFSTLEIQRTEQGDSAMYLCASSLLDRGDGYTFGSGTRLTVV.

The V gene is TRBV7-6, the J gene TRBJ2-1; 10 bases fit TRBD2. J was trimmed by 9 bases and V by 3 bases; bases with no gene match: 8. The CDR3 covers 15 residues. Germline CDR1 SGHVS, CDR2 FNYEAQ. DNA of the CDR3: TGTGCCAGCAGCTTCTCCGGACTAGCGGTGGGTGAGCAGTTCTTC. It yields the protein CASSFSGLAVGEQFF.

There are a few counts of this clonotype. The chain links TRBV4-2 to TRBJ2-1; 9 positions match TRBD1. The ends lost 5 bases at V and 5 bases at J; junction bases unmatched: 7. CDR3 length equals 15 residues. CDR1 is LGHNA and CDR2 is YNFKEQ in the germline V gene. The CDR3 spells CASSREGQGDNEQFF. The CDR3 DNA is TGTGCCAGCAGCAGAGAGGGACAGGGAGACAATGAGCAGTTCTTC.

This clonotype came up a few times. CDR3 region: CASRTNRGFTDTQYF. Here the CDR3 DNA reads TGTGCCAGCAGGACAAACAGGGGATTCACAGATACGCAGTATTTT. This chain uses TRBV6-6 with TRBJ2-3, with 7 bases fitting TRBD1. In germline, CDR1 is MNHNY, CDR2 SVGAGI (reference sequence). This CDR3 comprises 15 residues. The V and J ends lost 6 bases and 2 bases, in that order; junction bases with no gene match: 8.

This clonotype was detected a few times. The rearrangement joins TRBV24-1 to TRBJ1-2; D call uncertain. The CDR3 loop spans 13 amino acids. Germline loops: CDR1 KGHDR, CDR2 SFDVKD. Trimming pared 7 bases from V and 1 base from J, leaving 9 bases between. CDR3 sequence (DNA): TGTGCCACCAGCTCCGGATTTAACTATGGCTACACCTTC. This codes for CATSSGFNYGYTF.

The chain is built from TRBV2 and TRBJ1-1; D not certain. The CDR3 loop spans 12 amino acids. Germline V gives CDR1 SNHLY, CDR2 FYNNEI. Trimming left V 3 bases short and J 9 bases short, with 11 bases between. CDR3 DNA sequence: TGTGCCAGCAGTGATTGGTCCGCTAAAGCTTTCTTT. It specifies CASSDWSAKAFF. The entire variable domain, with the rest obtained from reference TRBV2 and TRBJ1-1, is as follows: EPEVTQTPSHQVTQMGQEVILRCVPISNHLYFYWYRQILGQKVEFLVSFYNNEISEKSEIFDDQFSVERPDGSNFTLKIRSTKLEDSAMYFCASSDWSAKAFFGQGTRLTVV.

The chain couples TRBV12-3 or TRBV12-4 to TRBJ2-1, with D possibly being TRBD2 (5 bases). Between the trimmed V and J ends, which lost 6 bases and 10 bases, there was a span of 16 bases. This CDR3 has 13 amino acids. This CDR3 reads CASRLLTDWEQFF. Here the CDR3 DNA reads TGTGCCAGCAGACTTCTAACGGACTGGGAGCAGTTCTTC.

The chain employs TRBV6-5 and TRBJ1-2, with D possibly being TRBD1 (5 bases). V lost 1 base to trimming and J lost 7 bases, with 22 bases between them. This CDR3 has 17 residues. Germline CDR1 and CDR2: MNHEY and SVGAGI. The CDR3 spells CASSYFSSGDPRSGYTF. The CDR3 nucleotides read TGTGCCAGCAGTTACTTTTCATCGGGGGACCCCCGGAGTGGCTACACCTTC.

The chain combines TRBV5-1 with TRBJ2-7, with D unresolved. The CDR3 contains 16 residues. V lost 0 bases and J 2 bases, leaving 15 bases between the germline ends. Germline V gene lookup returns CDR1 SGHRS and CDR2 YFSETQ. The DNA for the CDR3 is TGCGCCAGCAGCTTGGATCAGGAACTGCCGACCTACGAGCAGTACTTC. Residues: CASSLDQELPTYEQYF.

This sequence joins TRBV27 and TRBJ1-5, with TRBD1 as a possible D gene (6 bases). The CDR3 is 15 amino acids. Germline V gives CDR1 MNHEY, CDR2 SMNVEV (reference sequence). V lost 2 bases and J 0 bases, leaving 8 bases between the germline ends. The CDR3 region is CASSLGGPSNQPQHF. The CDR3 DNA reads as TGTGCCAGCAGTTTAGGGGGGCCTAGCAATCAGCCCCAGCATTTT.

The chain couples TRBV6-5 to TRBJ2-7, with 9 bases fitting TRBD1. The CDR3 runs 15 residues. J lost 2 bases, V lost 2 bases, and 4 bases had no gene match. Germline V gives CDR1 MNHEY, CDR2 SVGAGI. CDR3 sequence: CASSYPGTGTYEQYF. The CDR3 DNA follows: TGTGCCAGCAGTTACCCCGGGACAGGGACCTACGAGCAGTACTTC.

Only a few counts were recorded for this clonotype. The rearrangement joins TRBV7-3 to TRBJ2-1; D uncertain. Germline V gives CDR1 SGHTA, CDR2 FQGTGA. Trimming shortened V by 5 bases and J by 8 bases, and 13 bases separated the two germline ends. The CDR3 totals 13 residues. CDR3 DNA sequence: TGTGCCAGCAGCCCCGAAATGGGCGATGAGCAGTTCTTC. Encoded protein: CASSPEMGDEQFF.

V is TRBV4-1 and J is TRBJ2-7; 9 bases are shared with TRBD2. There are 16 residues in the CDR3. The trim removed 0 bases at V and 5 bases at J, leaving 8 bases unmatched. CDR1 is MGHRA and CDR2 is YSYEKL in the germline V gene. Here the CDR3 DNA reads TGCGCCAGCAGCCAAGATATGGGCGGGAGGGCCCACGAGCAGTACTTC. Its translation: CASSQDMGGRAHEQYF.

On this clonotype: Its ends do not fully match the called genes, so a read error is possible. The chain has TRBV4-2 and TRBJ2-1, with 12 bases matching TRBD2. The CDR3 covers 17 residues. Germline V lookup: CDR1 LGHNA, CDR2 YNFKEQ. CDR3 protein: CASSQGETSGSYNEQFF. CDR3 sequence (DNA): TGTGCCAGTAGCCAGGGGGAGACTAGCGGGAGCTACAATGAGCAGTTCTTC.

The V call is TRBV5-1, the J call TRBJ1-1; weak D call: TRBD1 (5 bases). The V end was cut by 7 bases, the J end by 4 bases, with 20 bases between. Germline CDR1 SGHRS, CDR2 YFSETQ. This CDR3 is built from 15 residues. The CDR3 region is CASWEQPGTVTEAFF. The CDR3 DNA reads as TGCGCCAGCTGGGAACAGCCAGGGACCGTCACTGAAGCTTTCTTT.

The CDR3 is CASSLFGDAYEQYF. Here the CDR3 DNA reads TGTGCCAGCAGTTTATTTGGGGATGCCTACGAGCAGTACTTC. The chain is built from TRBV12-3 or TRBV12-4 and TRBJ2-4; D call uncertain. The end of the DNA aligns better with TRBJ2-7, so the J call may be wrong. The CDR3 consists of 14 residues.

V gene TRBV12-3 or TRBV12-4 combines with J gene TRBJ2-7; possibly TRBD2 for D (5 bases). V lost 2 bases and J 6 bases, leaving 23 bases between the germline ends. The CDR3 sequence is 17 residues long. Here the CDR3 DNA reads TGTGCCAGCAGTTTAAAGGGCGTGGGCCCGGCGCGGGCCGAGCAGTACTTC. Translating gives CASSLKGVGPARAEQYF.

V is TRBV5-1 and J is TRBJ2-7, with D tentatively TRBD1 (6 bases). Trimming left V 1 base short and J 2 bases short, with 13 bases between. The CDR3 sequence is 15 residues long. The germline V gene encodes CDR1 SGHRS and CDR2 YFSETQ. The CDR3 DNA reads as TGCGCCAGCAGCTTGATCCAGGGGTTGACCTACGAGCAGTACTTC. Amino acids: CASSLIQGLTYEQYF.

This clonotype was detected only a few times. V and J are TRBV7-9 and TRBJ1-6; 8 bases are a match to TRBD1. The CDR3 extends over 15 amino acids. Germline CDR1 and CDR2: SEHNR and FQNEAQ (reference sequence). The ends lost 4 bases at V and 8 bases at J; junction bases unmatched: 7. In DNA form, the CDR3 reads TGTGCCAGCAGCTCCCGGACAGGGACGGATTCACCCCTCCACTTT. It specifies CASSSRTGTDSPLHF. Variable domain in full (rest from reference TRBV7-9 and TRBJ1-6): DTGVSQNPRHKITKRGQNVTFRCDPISEHNRLYWYRQTLGQGPEFLTYFQNEAQLEKSRLLSDRFSAERPKGSFSTLEIQRTEQGDSAMYLCASSSRTGTDSPLHFGNGTRLTVT.

A note on this clonotype: Mismatch with germline at one junction end may stem from a read error. The V call is TRBV13, the J call TRBJ2-7; D is possibly TRBD2 (5 bases). The J call could be wrong; TRBJ2-5 is a better fit for the DNA end. CDR1 and CDR2 (germline): PRHDT, FYEKMQ (reference sequence). This CDR3 spans 13 amino acids. CDR3 DNA sequence: TGTGCCTGCAGCCCCCCCGGGGAAGAGACCCAGTACTTC. This gives the protein CACSPPGEETQYF.

The chain joins TRBV4-1 to TRBJ2-3, with D possibly being TRBD2 (5 bases). Germline lookup yields CDR1 MGHRA and CDR2 YSYEKL. V was pared by 0 bases and J by 1 base, with 11 bases between. The CDR3 is made up of 16 amino acids. The CDR3: CASSQEGTRGTDTQYF. The CDR3 nucleotides read TGCGCCAGCAGCCAAGAGGGAACTAGAGGCACAGATACGCAGTATTTT.

The chain has TRBV7-9 and TRBJ1-2; possible D gene TRBD1, 6 bases. The germline CDR1 and CDR2 sequences are SEHNR and FQNEAQ (reference sequence). The CDR3 runs 15 residues. The ends were cut back, 6 bases at V and 12 bases at J, with 26 bases in the middle. CDR3 DNA: TGTGCCAGCAGAGGGGATGGGGGCGTCCCCACCGAGGACACCTTC. Amino acids: CASRGDGGVPTEDTF.

CDR3 bases: TGTGCCAGCTTTAGCGACCAAGAGACCCAGTACTTC. Translating it yields CASFSDQETQYF. The genes are TRBV27 and TRBJ2-5, with D perhaps TRBD2 (5 bases). Trimming took 8 bases from V and 0 from J, leaving 7 bases between them. There are 12 residues in the CDR3. From germline, CDR1 is MNHEY and CDR2 SMNVEV (reference sequence).

The gene calls are TRBV5-1 and TRBJ1-4; 9 bases map to TRBD1. The J segment lost 5 bases and the V segment lost 4 bases, leaving 6 bases of the junction unmatched. Germline V lookup: CDR1 SGHRS, CDR2 YFSETQ. The CDR3 consists of 15 residues. DNA for the CDR3: TGCGCCAGCAGCGCTTGGGACAGGGAGAATGAAAAACTGTTTTTT. It yields the protein CASSAWDRENEKLFF.

V gene TRBV14 combines with J gene TRBJ2-7, with D possibly being TRBD1 (5 bases). V was shortened by 4 bases and J by 5 bases, with 18 bases between the two germline ends. This CDR3 is 15 amino acids long. Germline CDR1 and CDR2: SGHDN and FVKESK. DNA of the CDR3: TGTGCCAGCAGCCGAAACCGACAGTCTCGCGACGAGCAGTACTTC. Its translation: CASSRNRQSRDEQYF.

The chain is built from TRBV7-3 and TRBJ1-2, with D unclear. The CDR3 is 17 amino acids. Germline V lookup: CDR1 SGHTA, CDR2 FQGTGA. The V end lost 2 bases, the J end lost 6 bases, and 22 bases lay between the germline ends. The CDR3 spells CASSLLELERGLHGYTF. The CDR3 DNA reads TGTGCCAGCAGCTTATTGGAATTGGAACGCGGTCTCCATGGCTACACCTTC.